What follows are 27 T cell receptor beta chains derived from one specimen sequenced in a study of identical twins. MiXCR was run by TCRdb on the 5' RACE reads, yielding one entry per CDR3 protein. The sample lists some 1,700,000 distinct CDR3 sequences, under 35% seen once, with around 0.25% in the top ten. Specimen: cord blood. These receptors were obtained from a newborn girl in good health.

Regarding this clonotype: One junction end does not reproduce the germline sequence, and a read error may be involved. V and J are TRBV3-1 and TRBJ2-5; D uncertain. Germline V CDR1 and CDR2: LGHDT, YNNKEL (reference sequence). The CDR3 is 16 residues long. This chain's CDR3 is CASSQGARAYQETQYF. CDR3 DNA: TGTGCCAGCAGCCAAGGGGCTAGAGCCTACCAAGAGACCCAGTATTTC.

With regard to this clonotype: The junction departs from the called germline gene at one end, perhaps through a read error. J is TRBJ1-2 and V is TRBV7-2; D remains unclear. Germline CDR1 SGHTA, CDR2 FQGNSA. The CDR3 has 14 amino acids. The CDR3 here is CASGFLFTNYGYTF. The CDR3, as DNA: TGTGCCAGCGGCTTTCTTTTCACTAACTATGGCTACACCTTC.

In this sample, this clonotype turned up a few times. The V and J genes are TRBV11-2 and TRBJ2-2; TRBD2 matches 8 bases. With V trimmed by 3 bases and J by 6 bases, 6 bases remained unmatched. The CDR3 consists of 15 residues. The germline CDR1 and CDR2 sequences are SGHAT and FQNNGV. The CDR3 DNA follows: TGTGCCAGCAGCTTGGCGGGGGGCGCGGCCGGGGAGCTGTTTTTT. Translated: CASSLAGGAAGELFF. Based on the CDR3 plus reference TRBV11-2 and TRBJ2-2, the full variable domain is EAGVAQSPRYKIIEKRQSVAFWCNPISGHATLYWYQQILGQGPKLLIQFQNNGVVDDSQLPKDRFSAERLKGVDSTLKIQPAKLEDSAVYLCASSLAGGAAGELFFGEGSRLTVL.

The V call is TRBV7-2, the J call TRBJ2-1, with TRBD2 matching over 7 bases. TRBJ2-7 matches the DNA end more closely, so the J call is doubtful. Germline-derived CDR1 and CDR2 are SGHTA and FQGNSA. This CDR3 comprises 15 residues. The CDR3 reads CASSSTAGFYNEQYF. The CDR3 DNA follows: TGTGCCAGCAGCTCAACAGCGGGGTTCTACAATGAGCAGTACTTC.

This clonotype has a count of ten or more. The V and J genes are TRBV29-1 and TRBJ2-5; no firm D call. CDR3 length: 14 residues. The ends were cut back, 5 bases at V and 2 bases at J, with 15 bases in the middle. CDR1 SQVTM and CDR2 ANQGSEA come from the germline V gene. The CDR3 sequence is CSVFVPGFQETQYF. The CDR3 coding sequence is TGCAGCGTTTTCGTCCCAGGTTTTCAAGAGACCCAGTACTTC.

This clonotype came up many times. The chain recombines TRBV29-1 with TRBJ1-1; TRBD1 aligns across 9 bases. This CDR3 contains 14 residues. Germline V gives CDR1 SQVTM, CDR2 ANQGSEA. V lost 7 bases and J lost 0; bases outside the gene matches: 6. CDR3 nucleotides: TGCAGCGCTCCCACAGGGGGCATGAACACTGAAGCTTTCTTT. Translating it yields CSAPTGGMNTEAFF. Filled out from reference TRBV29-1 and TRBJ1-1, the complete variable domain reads SAVISQKPSRDICQRGTSLTIQCQVDSQVTMMFWYRQQPGQSLTLIATANQGSEATYESGFVIDKFPISRPNLTFSTLTVSNMSPEDSSIYLCSAPTGGMNTEAFFGQGTRLTVV.

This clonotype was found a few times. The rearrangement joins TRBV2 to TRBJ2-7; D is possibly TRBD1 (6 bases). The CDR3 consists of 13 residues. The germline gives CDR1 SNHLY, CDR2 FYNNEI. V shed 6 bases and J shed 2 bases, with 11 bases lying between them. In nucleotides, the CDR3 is TGTGCCAGCAGGATAGGACAGCCCTACGAGCAGTACTTC. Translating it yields CASRIGQPYEQYF. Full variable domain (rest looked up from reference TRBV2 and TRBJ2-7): EPEVTQTPSHQVTQMGQEVILRCVPISNHLYFYWYRQILGQKVEFLVSFYNNEISEKSEIFDDQFSVERPDGSNFTLKIRSTKLEDSAMYFCASRIGQPYEQYFGPGTRLTVT.

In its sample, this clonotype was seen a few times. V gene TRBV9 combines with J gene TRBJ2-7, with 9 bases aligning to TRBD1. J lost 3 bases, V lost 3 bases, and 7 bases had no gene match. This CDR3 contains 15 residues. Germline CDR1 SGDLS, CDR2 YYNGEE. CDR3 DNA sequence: TGTGCCAGCAGCGAAAGACCGGGACAGGGCTACGAGCAGTACTTC. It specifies CASSERPGQGYEQYF.

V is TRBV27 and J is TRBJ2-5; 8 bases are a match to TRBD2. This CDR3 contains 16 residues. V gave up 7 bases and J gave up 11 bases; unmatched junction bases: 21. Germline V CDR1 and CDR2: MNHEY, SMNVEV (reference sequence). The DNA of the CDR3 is TGTGCCAGCAACCTGAGGACGGGAGGGCCTTACAATGAGCAGTACTTC. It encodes CASNLRTGGPYNEQYF.

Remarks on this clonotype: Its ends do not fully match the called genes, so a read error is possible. For the CDR3, the DNA is TGTGTCAGCAGCTTGGTCGGGGTGGTTGAGACCCAGTACTTC. The encoded protein is CVSSLVGVVETQYF. V usage is TRBV11-2 and J usage is TRBJ2-7; D may be TRBD2 (5 bases). The DNA end favors TRBJ2-5, so the J call may be wrong. CDR3 length equals 14 residues. CDR1 SGHAT and CDR2 FQNNGV come from the germline V gene.

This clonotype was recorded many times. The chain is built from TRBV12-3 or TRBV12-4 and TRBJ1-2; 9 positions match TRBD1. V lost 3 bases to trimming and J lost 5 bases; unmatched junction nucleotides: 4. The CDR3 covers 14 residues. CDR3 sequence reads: CASSLGTGPYGYTF. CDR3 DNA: TGTGCCAGCAGTTTGGGGACAGGGCCTTATGGCTACACCTTC.

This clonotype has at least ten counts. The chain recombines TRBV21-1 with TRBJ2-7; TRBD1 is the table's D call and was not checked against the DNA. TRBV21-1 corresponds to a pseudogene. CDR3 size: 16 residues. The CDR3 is CASSKPWGRTPYEQYF. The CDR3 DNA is TGTGCCAGCAGCAAGCCCTGGGGTCGGACACCCTACGAGCAGTACTTC.

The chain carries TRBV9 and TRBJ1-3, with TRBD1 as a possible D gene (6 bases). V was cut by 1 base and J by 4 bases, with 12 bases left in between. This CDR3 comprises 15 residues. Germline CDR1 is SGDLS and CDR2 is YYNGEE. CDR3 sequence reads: CASSVFGQPGNTIYF. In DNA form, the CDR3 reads TGTGCCAGCAGCGTATTTGGACAGCCGGGAAACACCATATATTTT.

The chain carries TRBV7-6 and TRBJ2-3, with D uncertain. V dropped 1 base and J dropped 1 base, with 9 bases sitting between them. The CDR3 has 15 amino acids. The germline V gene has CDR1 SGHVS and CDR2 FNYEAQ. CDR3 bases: TGTGCCAGCAGCTTAGTGCGGTCTCGCACAGATACGCAGTATTTT. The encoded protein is CASSLVRSRTDTQYF.

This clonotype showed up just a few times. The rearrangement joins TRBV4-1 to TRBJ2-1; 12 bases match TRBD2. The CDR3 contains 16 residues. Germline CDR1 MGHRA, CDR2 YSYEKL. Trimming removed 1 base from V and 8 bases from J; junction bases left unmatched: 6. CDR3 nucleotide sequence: TGCGCCAGCAGCCAAGTTTTGGCTAGCGGGAGGGATGAGCAGTTCTTC. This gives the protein CASSQVLASGRDEQFF.

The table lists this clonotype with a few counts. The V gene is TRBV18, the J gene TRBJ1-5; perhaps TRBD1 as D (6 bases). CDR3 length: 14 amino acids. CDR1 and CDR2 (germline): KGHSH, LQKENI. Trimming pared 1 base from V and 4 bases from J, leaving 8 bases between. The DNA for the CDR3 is TGTGCCAGCTCACCACTCGACAGGAATCAGCCCCAGCATTTT. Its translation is CASSPLDRNQPQHF.

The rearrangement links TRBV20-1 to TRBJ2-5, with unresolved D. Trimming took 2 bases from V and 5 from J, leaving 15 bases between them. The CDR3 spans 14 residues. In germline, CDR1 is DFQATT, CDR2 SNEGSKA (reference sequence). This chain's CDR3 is CSARPARGVETQYF. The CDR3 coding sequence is TGCAGTGCTAGACCGGCACGAGGCGTCGAGACCCAGTACTTC.

The CDR3 sequence: CASSRGAGGTEAFF. As DNA, the CDR3 is TGTGCCAGCAGCCGCGGGGCAGGGGGCACTGAAGCTTTCTTT. The rearrangement joins TRBV27 to TRBJ1-1, with 7 bases matching TRBD1. The CDR3 totals 14 residues. V lost 6 bases to trimming and J lost 4 bases; unmatched junction nucleotides: 8. CDR1 is MNHEY and CDR2 is SMNVEV in the germline V gene (reference sequence).

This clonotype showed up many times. This CDR3 is CASRDRGNYGYTF. For the CDR3, the DNA is TGTGCCAGCAGAGACAGGGGTAACTATGGCTACACCTTC. The chain uses TRBV6-2 or TRBV6-3 and TRBJ1-2, with TRBD1 identical over 8 bases. V shed 6 bases, J shed 1 base, and the junction held 1 base outside the gene matches. The CDR3 spans 13 residues. Germline V CDR1 and CDR2: MNHEY, SVGEGT.

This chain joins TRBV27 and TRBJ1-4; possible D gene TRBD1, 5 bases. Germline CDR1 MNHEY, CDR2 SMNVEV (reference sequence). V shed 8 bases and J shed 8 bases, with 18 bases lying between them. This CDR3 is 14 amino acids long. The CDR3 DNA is TGTGCCAGCCGAGAGTGGGGCCGCGGCGAAAAACTGTTTTTT. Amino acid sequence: CASREWGRGEKLFF.

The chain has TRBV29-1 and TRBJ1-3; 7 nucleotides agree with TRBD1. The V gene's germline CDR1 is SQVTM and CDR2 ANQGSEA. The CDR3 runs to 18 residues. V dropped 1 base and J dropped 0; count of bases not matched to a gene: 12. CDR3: CSVEARTGTASSGNTIYF. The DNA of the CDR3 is TGCAGCGTTGAAGCGCGTACCGGGACAGCGAGCTCTGGAAACACCATATATTTT.

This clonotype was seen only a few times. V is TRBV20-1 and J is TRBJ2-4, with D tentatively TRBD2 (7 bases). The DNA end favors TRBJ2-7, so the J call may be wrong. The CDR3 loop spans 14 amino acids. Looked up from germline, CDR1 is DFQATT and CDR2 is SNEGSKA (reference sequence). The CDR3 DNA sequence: TGCAGTGCTGACGGGGGGACACCAGCCTACGAGCAGTACTTC. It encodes CSADGGTPAYEQYF.

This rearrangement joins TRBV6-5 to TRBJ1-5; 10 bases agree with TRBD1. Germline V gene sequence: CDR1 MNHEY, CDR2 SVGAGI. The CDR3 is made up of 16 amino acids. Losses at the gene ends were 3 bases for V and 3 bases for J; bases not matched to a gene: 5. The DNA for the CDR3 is TGTGCCAGCAGTTATGCCGGGACAGGGGCCAATCAGCCCCAGCATTTT. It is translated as CASSYAGTGANQPQHF.

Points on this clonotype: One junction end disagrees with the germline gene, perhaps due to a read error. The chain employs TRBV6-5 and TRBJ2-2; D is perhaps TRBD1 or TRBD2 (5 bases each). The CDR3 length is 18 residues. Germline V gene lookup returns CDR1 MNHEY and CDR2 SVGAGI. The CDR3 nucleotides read TGTGCCAGCAGTTACTCGGGGGAGAGCTACCCGAACACCGGGAAGCTGTTTTTT. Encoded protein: CASSYSGESYPNTGKLFF.

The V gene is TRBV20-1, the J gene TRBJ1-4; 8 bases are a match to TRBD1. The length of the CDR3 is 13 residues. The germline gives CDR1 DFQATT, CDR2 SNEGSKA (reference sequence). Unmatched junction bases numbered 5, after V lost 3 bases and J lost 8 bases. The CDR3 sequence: CSARAGGEEKLFF. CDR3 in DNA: TGCAGTGCTAGGGCAGGGGGCGAGGAAAAACTGTTTTTT.

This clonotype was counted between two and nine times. The CDR3 loop reads CASKTGLSYEQYF. In DNA, the CDR3 is TGTGCCAGCAAGACAGGACTATCCTACGAGCAGTACTTC. The chain is built from TRBV2 and TRBJ2-7; tentatively, D is TRBD1 or TRBD2 (6 bases each). Germline assignment: CDR1 SNHLY and CDR2 FYNNEI. The CDR3 covers 13 residues. V was cut by 7 bases and J by 1 base, with 11 bases left in between.

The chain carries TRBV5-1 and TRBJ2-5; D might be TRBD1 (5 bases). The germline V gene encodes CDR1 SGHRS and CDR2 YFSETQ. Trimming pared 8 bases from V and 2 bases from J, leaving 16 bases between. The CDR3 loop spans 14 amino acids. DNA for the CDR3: TGCGCCAGTAGCCAAGGGGCGGAACAAGAGACCCAGTACTTC. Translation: CASSQGAEQETQYF.